This TCR beta chain came from a study of blood T cell repertoires in COVID-19. Germline V gene lookup returns CDR1 KGHSH and CDR2 LQKENI. The CDR3 totals 15 residues. With 3 bases removed from V and 6 bases from J, the gap between germline ends came to 15 bases. Clones were sequenced by immunoSEQ multiplex PCR, and TCRdb holds only the in-frame ones, with some missing. In the table there are almost 250,000 clones, around 89% of which are singletons. Ages ranged from about 18 to 89 years, with residence in more than 20 US areas. V usage is TRBV18 and J usage is TRBJ2-1; D is possibly TRBD1 (6 bases). The source is a woman aged 25 to 39 who had recovered from COVID-19. Specimen: PBMCs or T cells enriched from blood (not recorded which). The CDR3 nucleotides are TGTGCCAGCTCACCCACAGGGACCCCTGGCAATGAGCAGTTCTTC. It specifies CASSPTGTPGNEQFF.